The T cell receptor (beta chain) described here comes from a study of T cell responses to AZD1222 COVID-19 vaccine. Findings of the study overall: Donors, mostly white British, included more females; clonal diversity was possibly underestimated. Just a handful of people given AZD1222 tested seropositive at baseline.

The CDR3 runs 14 residues. V gave up 0 bases and J gave up 7 bases, with 13 bases separating them. CDR1 and CDR2 from the germline V gene are SGHKS and YYEKEE (reference sequence). Concerning this clone itself: Its antigen is not known.

Here immunoSEQ multiplex PCR was the method, and the copy in TCRdb shows in-frame clones only, minus some. This table has about 68,000 clones, about four fifths appearing once. This specimen consisted of peripheral blood, obtained on day 0 of AZD1222 vaccination. V usage is TRBV5-5 and J usage is TRBJ1-1; the D is unclear. The TCR comes from an adult in good health. CDR3 protein: CASSLAGVADEAFF. CDR3 nucleotide sequence: TGTGCCAGCAGCTTGGCCGGTGTGGCAGATGAAGCTTTCTTT.